This T cell receptor (beta chain) was documented in a study of spatial heterogeneity in lung cancer. The V gene end was trimmed by 7 bases and the J gene end by 4 bases; junction bases not matched to a gene: 6. CDR1 is SGHRS, CDR2 YFSETQ, per germline. The CDR3 runs 14 residues. As for time point: sample taken at primary tumor resection. Unsorted tumor, nontumor lung tissue or cryopreserved PBMC supplied the whole RNA. A remark on this clonotype: With the library built for alpha chains, this beta chain is off target and its frequency is not meaningful.

TCRdb passed the 5' RACE reads through MiXCR, listing each CDR3 protein once. The profile shows approximately 3,100 distinct CDR3 sequences, 25% to 35% of them singletons. The rearrangement uses TRBV5-1 and TRBJ2-5, with 11 bases fitting TRBD2. This specimen was PBMCs, taken at surgery. This TCR derives from a female donor with early-stage non-small cell lung cancer. CDR3: CASGLAGQGETQYF. DNA of the CDR3: TGCGCCAGCGGACTAGCGGGCCAAGGAGAGACCCAGTACTTC.